This note documents a single TCR beta chain sequence. Its antigen is unknown. TCRdb recomputed calls from the 5' RACE reads with MiXCR, one row per CDR3 protein. This sample has some 250,000 distinct CDR3 sequences; 5% to 7% occur once, and the top ten carry roughly 15%. This record comes from a study of identical twins. Overall study findings and caveats: Among out-of-frame alpha sequences shared by twins, low generation probability occurred in excess. For out-of-frame beta sequences, excess twin sharing was weaker.

With 8 bases clipped from V and 8 bases from J, the junction kept 11 bases outside the gene matches. The length of the CDR3 is 16 residues. Germline CDR1 and CDR2: WNHNN and SYGVQD (reference sequence). Separately, the same data were catalogued under a study of T cells expressing NK-cell markers. This second study says: Within several experiments, an anti-gamma-delta TCR antibody kept the sorting limited to alpha-beta TCR T cells.

The receptor was derived from a woman between 18 and 29 years old in good health. Input material: CD8+ T cells sorted from blood. The V gene is TRBV10-1, the J gene TRBJ2-1; 14 positions match TRBD2. CDR3 in amino acids: CASAEDQTSGRDEQFF. The CDR3 DNA reads as TGCGCCAGCGCGGAAGACCAGACTAGCGGGAGGGATGAGCAGTTCTTC.